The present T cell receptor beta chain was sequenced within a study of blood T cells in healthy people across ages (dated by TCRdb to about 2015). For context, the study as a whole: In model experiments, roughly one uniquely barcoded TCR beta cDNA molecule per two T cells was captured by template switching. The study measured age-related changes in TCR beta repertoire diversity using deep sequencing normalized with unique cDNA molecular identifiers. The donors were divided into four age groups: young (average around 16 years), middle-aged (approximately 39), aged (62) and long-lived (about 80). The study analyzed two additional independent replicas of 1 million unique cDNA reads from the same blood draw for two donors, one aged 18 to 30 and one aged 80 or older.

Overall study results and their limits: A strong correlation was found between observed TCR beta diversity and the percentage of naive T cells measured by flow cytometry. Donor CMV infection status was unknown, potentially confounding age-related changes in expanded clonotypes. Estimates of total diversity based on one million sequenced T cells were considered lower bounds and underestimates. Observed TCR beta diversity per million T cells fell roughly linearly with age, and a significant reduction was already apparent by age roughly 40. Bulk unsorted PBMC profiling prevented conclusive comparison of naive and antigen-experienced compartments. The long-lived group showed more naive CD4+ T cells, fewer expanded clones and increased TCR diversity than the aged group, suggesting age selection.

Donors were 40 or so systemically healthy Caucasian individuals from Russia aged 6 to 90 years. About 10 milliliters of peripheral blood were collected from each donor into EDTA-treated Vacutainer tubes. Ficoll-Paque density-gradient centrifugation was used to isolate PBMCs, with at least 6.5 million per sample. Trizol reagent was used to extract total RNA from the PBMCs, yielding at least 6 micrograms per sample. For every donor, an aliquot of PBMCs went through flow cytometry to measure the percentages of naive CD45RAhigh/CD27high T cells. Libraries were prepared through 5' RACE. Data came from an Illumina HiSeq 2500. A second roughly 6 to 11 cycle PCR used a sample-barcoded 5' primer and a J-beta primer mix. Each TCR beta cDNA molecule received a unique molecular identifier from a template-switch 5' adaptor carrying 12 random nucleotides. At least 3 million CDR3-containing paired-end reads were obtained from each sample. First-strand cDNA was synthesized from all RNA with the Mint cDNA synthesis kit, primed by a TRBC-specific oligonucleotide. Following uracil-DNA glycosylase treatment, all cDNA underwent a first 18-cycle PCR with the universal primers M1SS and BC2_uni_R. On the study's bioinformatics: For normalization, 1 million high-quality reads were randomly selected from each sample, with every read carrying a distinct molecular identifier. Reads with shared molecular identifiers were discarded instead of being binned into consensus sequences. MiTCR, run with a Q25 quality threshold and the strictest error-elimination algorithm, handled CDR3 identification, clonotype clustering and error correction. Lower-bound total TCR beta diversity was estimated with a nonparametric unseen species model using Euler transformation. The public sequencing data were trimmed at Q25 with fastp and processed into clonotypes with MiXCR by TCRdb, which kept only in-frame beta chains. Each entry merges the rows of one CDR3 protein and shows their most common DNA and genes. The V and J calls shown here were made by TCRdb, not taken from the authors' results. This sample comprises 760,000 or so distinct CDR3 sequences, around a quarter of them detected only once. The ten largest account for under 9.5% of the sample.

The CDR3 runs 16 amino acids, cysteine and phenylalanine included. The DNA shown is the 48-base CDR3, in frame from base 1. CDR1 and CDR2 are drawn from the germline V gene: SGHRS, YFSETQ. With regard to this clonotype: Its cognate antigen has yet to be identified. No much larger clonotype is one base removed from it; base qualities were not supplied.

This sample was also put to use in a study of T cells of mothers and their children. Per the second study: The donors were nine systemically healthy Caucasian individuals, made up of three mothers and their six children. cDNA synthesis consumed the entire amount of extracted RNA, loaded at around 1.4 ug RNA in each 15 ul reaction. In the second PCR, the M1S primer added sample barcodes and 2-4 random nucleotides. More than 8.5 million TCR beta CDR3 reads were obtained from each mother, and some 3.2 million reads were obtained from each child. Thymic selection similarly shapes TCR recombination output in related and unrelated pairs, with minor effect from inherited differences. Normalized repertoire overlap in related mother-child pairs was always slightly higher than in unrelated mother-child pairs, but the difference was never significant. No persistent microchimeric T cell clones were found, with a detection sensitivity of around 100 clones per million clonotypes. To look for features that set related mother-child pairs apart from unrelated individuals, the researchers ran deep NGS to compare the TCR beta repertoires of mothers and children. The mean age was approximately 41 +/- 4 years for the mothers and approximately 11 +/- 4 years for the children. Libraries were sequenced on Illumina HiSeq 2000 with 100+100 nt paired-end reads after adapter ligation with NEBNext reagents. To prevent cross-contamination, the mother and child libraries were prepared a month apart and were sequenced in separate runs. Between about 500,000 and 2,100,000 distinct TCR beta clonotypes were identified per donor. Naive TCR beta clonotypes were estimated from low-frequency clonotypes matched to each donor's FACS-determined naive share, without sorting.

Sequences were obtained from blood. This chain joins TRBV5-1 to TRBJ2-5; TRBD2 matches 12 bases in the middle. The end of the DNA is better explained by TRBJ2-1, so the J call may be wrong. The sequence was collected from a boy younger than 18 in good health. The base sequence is TGCGCCAGCAGCCCGGGCGGCACTAGCGGGGGGAATGAGCAGTTCTTC. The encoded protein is CASSPGGTSGGNEQFF.